The rows below give T cell receptor beta chains drawn from one sample of a study of graft-versus-host responses after intestinal transplantation. The repertoire was sequenced with immunoSEQ multiplex PCR; TCRdb's copy has only in-frame clones and lacks some. The sample records roughly 120,000 clones, over 85% being singletons. These receptors lack a known antigen. The sequenced sample was unstimulated CD4+ T cells sorted from spleen or lymph node cells, obtained before intestinal transplant. These TCRs come from a human donor who received an intestinal transplant. Each CDR3 is given with its conserved first and last residue. A D gene is named only where the DNA matches it firmly. Rows give clone size only sometimes, using once, few, many, or a class for an expanded clone.

abundance: .; v_gene: TRBV5-1; j_gene: TRBJ2-7; d_gene: .; CDR3nt: TGCGCCAGCAGCTTGGTCCCCTACGAGCAGTACTTC; CDR3aa: CASSLVPYEQYF
abundance: .; v_gene: TRBV27; j_gene: TRBJ2-3; d_gene: TRBD1; CDR3nt: TGTGCCAGCAGGACACAGGGGACAGATACGCAGTATTTT; CDR3aa: CASRTQGTDTQYF
abundance: once; v_gene: TRBV5-1; j_gene: TRBJ1-2; d_gene: .; CDR3nt: TGCGCCAGCAGCTGGCGGGGGACACCCGACCCCAACTATGGCTACACCTTC; CDR3aa: CASSWRGTPDPNYGYTF
abundance: .; v_gene: TRBV9; j_gene: TRBJ2-3; d_gene: .; CDR3nt: TGTGCCAGCAGTTCCGCTAGCACAGATACGCAGTATTTT; CDR3aa: CASSSASTDTQYF
abundance: .; v_gene: TRBV10-3; j_gene: TRBJ2-7; d_gene: TRBD2; CDR3nt: TGTGCCATCAGTGAGTCGACATCGGCGGGAGGTTCCTACGAGCAGTACTTC; CDR3aa: CAISESTSAGGSYEQYF
abundance: .; v_gene: TRBV4-1; j_gene: TRBJ2-1; d_gene: .; CDR3nt: TGCGCCAGCAGCCATGCCCCCGGACAACTCAACTACAATGAGCAGTTCTTC; CDR3aa: CASSHAPGQLNYNEQFF
abundance: .; v_gene: TRBV6-5; j_gene: TRBJ2-7; d_gene: TRBD2; CDR3nt: TGTGCCAGCAGTTATACCGGGACTAGCGGGAAAGGGCAGTACTTC; CDR3aa: CASSYTGTSGKGQYF
abundance: .; v_gene: TRBV10-3; j_gene: TRBJ2-2; d_gene: .; CDR3nt: TGTGCCACCAGGGGGGGTGACTTCTCCTTAGGTGGGGAGCTGTTTTTT; CDR3aa: CATRGGDFSLGGELFF
abundance: .; v_gene: TRBV7-3; j_gene: TRBJ2-7; d_gene: TRBD2; CDR3nt: TGTGCCAGCAGCTTGGCTAGCGGTACCTACGAGCAGTACTTC; CDR3aa: CASSLASGTYEQYF
abundance: once; v_gene: TRBV11-2; j_gene: TRBJ2-7; d_gene: .; CDR3nt: TGTGCCAGCAGCTTTCGGAGTATCCACGAGCAGTACTTC; CDR3aa: CASSFRSIHEQYF
abundance: .; v_gene: TRBV25-1; j_gene: TRBJ2-2; d_gene: .; CDR3nt: TGTGCCAGCAGGGGAGCAGGGGCCGGGGAGCTGTTTTTT; CDR3aa: CASRGAGAGELFF
abundance: .; v_gene: TRBV28; j_gene: TRBJ2-5; d_gene: .; CDR3nt: TGTGCCAGCAGTTTGTGGTGGGGGAAAGAGACCCAGTACTTC; CDR3aa: CASSLWWGKETQYF